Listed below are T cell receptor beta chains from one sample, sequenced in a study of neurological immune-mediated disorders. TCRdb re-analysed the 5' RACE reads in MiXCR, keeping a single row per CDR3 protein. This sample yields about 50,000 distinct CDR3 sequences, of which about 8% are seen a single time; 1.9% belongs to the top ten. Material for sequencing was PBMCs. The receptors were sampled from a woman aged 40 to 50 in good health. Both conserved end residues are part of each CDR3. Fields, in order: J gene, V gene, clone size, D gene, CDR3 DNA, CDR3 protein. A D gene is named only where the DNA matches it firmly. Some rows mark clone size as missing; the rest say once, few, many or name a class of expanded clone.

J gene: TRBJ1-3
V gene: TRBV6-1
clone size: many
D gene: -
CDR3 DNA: TGTGCCAGCAGTGCGGGGGTTCCTGGAAACACCATATATTTT
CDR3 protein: CASSAGVPGNTIYF

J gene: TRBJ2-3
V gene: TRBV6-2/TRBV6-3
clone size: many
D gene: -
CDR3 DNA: TGTGCCAGCAGTTCCGTAACGGCCGAGAGTACGCAGTATTTT
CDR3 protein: CASSSVTAESTQYF

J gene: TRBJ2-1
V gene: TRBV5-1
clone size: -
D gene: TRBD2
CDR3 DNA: TGCGCCAGCAGCTTGGCCGCTAGCGGGGGGGCCTATGATGAGCAGTTCTTC
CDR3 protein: CASSLAASGGAYDEQFF

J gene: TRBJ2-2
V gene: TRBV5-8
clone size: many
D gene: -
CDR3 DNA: TGTGCCAGCAGCTTTACCGGGGAGCTGTTTTTT
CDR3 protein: CASSFTGELFF

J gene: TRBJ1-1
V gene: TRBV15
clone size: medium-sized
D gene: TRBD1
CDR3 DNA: TGTGCCACCAGCAGCGACAGGGGACGGAAAGCTTTCTTT
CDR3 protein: CATSSDRGRKAFF

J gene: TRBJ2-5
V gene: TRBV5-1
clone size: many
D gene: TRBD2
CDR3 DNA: TGCGCCAGCAGCTTGGGCTACCGGGGGGAAGAGACCCAGTACTTC
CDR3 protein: CASSLGYRGEETQYF

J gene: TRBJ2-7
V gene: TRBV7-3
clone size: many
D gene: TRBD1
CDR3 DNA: TGTGCCAGCACCCCCTCGGGGACAGGGGCCTACGAGCAGTACTTC
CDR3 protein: CASTPSGTGAYEQYF

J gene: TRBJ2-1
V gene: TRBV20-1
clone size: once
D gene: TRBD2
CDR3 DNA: TGCAGTGCTAGATCGCTAGCGGTAGGGAATGAGCAGTTCTTC
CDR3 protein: CSARSLAVGNEQFF

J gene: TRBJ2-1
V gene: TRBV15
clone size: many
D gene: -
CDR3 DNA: TGTGCCACCAGCAGAATCATCGAGGAGCAGTTCTTC
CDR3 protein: CATSRIIEEQFF

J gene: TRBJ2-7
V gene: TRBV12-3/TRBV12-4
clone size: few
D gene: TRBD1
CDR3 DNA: TGTGCCAGCAGCAATCCGGGACAGGCGCGCTACGAGCAGTACTTC
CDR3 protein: CASSNPGQARYEQYF

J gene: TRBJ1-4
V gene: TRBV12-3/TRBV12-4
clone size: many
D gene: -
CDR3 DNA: TGTGCCAGCAGTTTCGGGTCTGAAAAACTGTTTTTT
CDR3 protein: CASSFGSEKLFF

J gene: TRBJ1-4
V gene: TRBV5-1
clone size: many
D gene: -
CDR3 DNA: TGCGCCAGCAGCCAGACGGCAACTAATGAAAAACTGTTTTTT
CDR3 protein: CASSQTATNEKLFF

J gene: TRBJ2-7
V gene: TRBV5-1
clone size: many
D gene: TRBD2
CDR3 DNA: TGCGCCAGCACCACGGGGGGGCCCGTCCACGAGCAGTACTTC
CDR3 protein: CASTTGGPVHEQYF

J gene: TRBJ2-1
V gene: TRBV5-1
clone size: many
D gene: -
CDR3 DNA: TGCGCCAGCAGCTTGGGGCGGGCGTCATCACATGAGCAGTTCTTC
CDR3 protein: CASSLGRASSHEQFF